Only a few counts were recorded for the clone carrying this T cell receptor beta chain. As yet, its antigen is unknown. The data are from a study of Graves' ophthalmopathy and Graves' hyperthyroidism. General study points: The model predicted progression of ophthalmopathy with a sensitivity of 60% to 71%, and its specificity was under 75%. Among expanded thyroid clonotypes above 0.001 frequency, most also occurred in blood.

Beta-chain TCR CDR3 regions were amplified from RNA transcripts. RT-PCR was first run with HTBI primers, then multiplex PCR in a second round. TCRdb passed the multiplex PCR reads through MiXCR, listing each CDR3 protein once. In the table there are 740,000 or so distinct CDR3 sequences, 35% to 50% of which are singletons. The germline V gene has CDR1 MGHDK and CDR2 SYGVNS. V lost 5 bases, J lost 8 bases, and 6 bases stayed unmatched. This CDR3 is built from 14 residues. A duration under 3 months, NOSPECS ≥4, CAS ≥3 and moderate-to-severe activity characterized the donors with ophthalmopathy. Among the exclusions were patients with other autoimmune diseases, uncontrolled infections, pregnancy or lactation.

The receptor comes from an adult man with Graves' ophthalmopathy. The chain recombines TRBV25-1 with TRBJ2-2, with 9 bases lining up with TRBD1. Sequenced material: peripheral blood. CDR3 in DNA: TGTGCCAGCAGTAACTGGGACAGGGATGGGGAGCTGTTTTTT. This sequence encodes CASSNWDRDGELFF.